The present T cell receptor beta chain was sequenced within a study of T cell clones after liver transplantation. Some clones are missing from TCRdb's copy, which holds only in-frame ones; the method was immunoSEQ multiplex PCR. The sample has tens of thousands of clones, around 95% seen once. V lost 5 bases to trimming and J lost 4 bases; unmatched junction nucleotides: 12. Per the germline V gene, CDR1 is SGHVS and CDR2 is FNYEAQ. The CDR3 has 17 amino acids. This material consisted of CD8+ T cells from blood, taken 12 months after liver transplant. V usage is TRBV7-6 and J usage is TRBJ1-4; 8 bases align to TRBD1. The TCR comes from a human patient who received a liver transplant. Some of these T cells may belong to the graft donor. For the CDR3, the DNA is TGTGCCAGCAGCCCGGGGGCGGGGACAGGCTATAATGAAAAACTGTTTTTT. This codes for CASSPGAGTGYNEKLFF.